Below, 11 T cell receptor beta chains from the same sample are listed, as sequenced in a study of blood T cell repertoires in COVID-19. Only in-frame clones appear in the TCRdb table, and some are missing; sequencing was by immunoSEQ multiplex PCR. The sample includes around 40,000 clones, about nine tenths of them seen just once. Sequences were obtained from peripheral blood. The source is a human donor in a cohort sampled during active COVID-19.

The chain employs TRBV3-1 (or the pseudogene TRBV3-2) and TRBJ1-5; D is ambiguous. CDR3 length: 16 amino acids. Trimming cost V 0 bases and J 0 bases, with 9 bases left between them. Germline assignment: CDR1 LGHDT and CDR2 YNNKEL (reference sequence). CDR3 coding DNA: TGTGCCAGCAGCCAAGATGCCCGGGTTAGCAATCAGCCCCAGCATTTT. This codes for CASSQDARVSNQPQHF.

This clone was seen a single time. The chain couples TRBV14 to TRBJ2-1, with TRBD2 as a possible D gene (7 bases). The CDR3 sequence is 17 residues long. Trimming stripped 3 bases from V and 2 bases from J, with 17 bases between. Germline V gene data show CDR1 as SGHDN and CDR2 as FVKESK. CDR3 in DNA: TGTGCCAGCAGCCACCGCGGGGGTGGGGGCACCTACAATGAGCAGTTCTTC. Residues: CASSHRGGGGTYNEQFF. Based on the CDR3 plus reference TRBV14 and TRBJ2-1, the full variable domain is EAGVTQFPSHSVIEKGQTVTLRCDPISGHDNLYWYRRVMGKEIKFLLHFVKESKQDESGMPNNRFLAERTGGTYSTLKVQPAELEDSGVYFCASSHRGGGGTYNEQFFGPGTRLTVL.

The table lists this clone with a few counts. This chain uses TRBV3-1 (or the pseudogene TRBV3-2) with TRBJ1-1; D is uncertain. The germline V gene encodes CDR1 LGHDT and CDR2 YNNKEL (reference sequence). V dropped 1 base and J dropped 5 bases, with 5 bases sitting between them. CDR3 size: 12 residues. The CDR3 region is CASSQGRTEAFF. The DNA of the CDR3 is TGTGCCAGCAGCCAAGGGAGGACTGAAGCTTTCTTT.

The chain joins TRBV12-2 to TRBJ2-5; TRBD1 is taken as the D call from the table, unchecked against the DNA. TRBV12-2 is given as a pseudogene. This CDR3 spans 14 amino acids. The CDR3 protein is CASRVRDREQTQYF. The CDR3 DNA reads as TGTGCAAGTCGCGTTCGGGACAGGGAACAGACCCAGTACTTC.

As DNA, the CDR3 is TGTGCCAGCAGCCAAGAGTCGAGAGCGGGGGGGCCTCGGGCCAAAAACATTCAGTACTTC. It encodes CASSQESRAGGPRAKNIQYF. The gene calls are TRBV4-2 and TRBJ2-4; 10 bases match TRBD2. The CDR3 has 20 residues. With 0 bases clipped from V and 1 base from J, the junction kept 12 bases outside the gene matches. Germline values: CDR1 LGHNA, CDR2 YNFKEQ.

The rearrangement links TRBV9 to TRBJ1-5, with D possibly being TRBD1 (5 bases). CDR1 is SGDLS, CDR2 YYNGEE, per germline. V was cut by 2 bases and J by 0 bases, with 9 bases left in between. The CDR3 contains 15 residues. Here the CDR3 DNA reads TGTGCCAGCAGCGTCGGAGGGGATAGCAATCAGCCCCAGCATTTT. Translated: CASSVGGDSNQPQHF.

This clone is medium-sized (0.01 to 0.1%) within its sample. The rearrangement links TRBV5-1 to TRBJ1-2; 10 bases are shared with TRBD1. J gave up 6 bases and V 4 bases, and 9 bases lay outside the gene matches. Per germline, CDR1 SGHRS and CDR2 YFSETQ. The CDR3 runs to 15 residues. The CDR3 protein is CASSLGQGNLNGYTF. For the CDR3, the DNA is TGCGCCAGCAGCCTGGGACAGGGGAACCTTAATGGCTACACCTTC.

The gene calls are TRBV14 and TRBJ2-2; D unresolved. Germline lookup yields CDR1 SGHDN and CDR2 FVKESK. The CDR3 is 13 residues long. Trimming took 4 bases from V and 2 from J, leaving 5 bases between them. CDR3 in amino acids: CASSRGNTGELFF. DNA for the CDR3: TGTGCCAGCAGCCGAGGCAACACCGGGGAGCTGTTTTTT. Together with reference TRBV14 and TRBJ2-2, the CDR3 gives the full variable domain: EAGVTQFPSHSVIEKGQTVTLRCDPISGHDNLYWYRRVMGKEIKFLLHFVKESKQDESGMPNNRFLAERTGGTYSTLKVQPAELEDSGVYFCASSRGNTGELFFGEGSRLTVL.

This clone has just a few counts. This chain links TRBV6-2 or TRBV6-3 with TRBJ2-3; D call uncertain. Trimming shortened V by 3 bases and J by 8 bases, and 12 bases separated the two germline ends. This CDR3 comprises 13 residues. Germline CDR1 is MNHEY and CDR2 is SVGEGT. This chain's CDR3 is CASSYPVPFTQYF. Here the CDR3 DNA reads TGTGCCAGCAGTTATCCGGTCCCTTTTACGCAGTATTTT.

The chain is built from TRBV9 and TRBJ2-3; possibly TRBD2 for D (5 bases). The V gene's germline CDR1 is SGDLS and CDR2 YYNGEE. V was cut by 6 bases and J by 2 bases, with 10 bases left in between. CDR3 size: 13 residues. CDR3 bases: TGTGCCAGCACCCTCGGGGACACAGATACGCAGTATTTT. It translates to CASTLGDTDTQYF.

This clone was observed a single time. The V and J genes are TRBV13 and TRBJ2-2; perhaps TRBD2 as D (5 bases). Per the germline V gene, CDR1 is PRHDT and CDR2 is FYEKMQ (reference sequence). This CDR3 is built from 17 residues. V was cut by 5 bases and J by 4 bases, with 20 bases left in between. As DNA, the CDR3 is TGTGCCAGCAGCCAACGCGGCGGAGGATTAGGCACCGGGGAGCTGTTTTTT. Protein product: CASSQRGGGLGTGELFF.